One and the same sample provided the 9 T cell receptor beta chains below, sequenced in a study of T cell responses to AZD1222 COVID-19 vaccine. Sequencing was performed with immunoSEQ multiplex PCR; in TCRdb, only in-frame clones are kept and a portion is missing. The profile shows more than 95,000 clones, around 89% of them singletons. The source material was peripheral blood, sampled on day 0 of MenACWY control vaccination. The receptors come from an adult in good health.

V and J are TRBV27 and TRBJ2-7; perhaps TRBD1 as D (6 bases). V was trimmed by 4 bases and J by 0 bases, leaving 16 bases between them. The CDR3 is 16 amino acids. CDR1 and CDR2 (germline): MNHEY, SMNVEV (reference sequence). CDR3 bases: TGTGCCAGCAGTTCCCCAGGGGACACCCGCTCCTACGAGCAGTACTTC. Protein sequence: CASSSPGDTRSYEQYF.

V is TRBV12-3 or TRBV12-4 and J is TRBJ2-1; D unresolved. The CDR3 runs to 12 residues. V lost 6 bases, J lost 11 bases, and 14 bases lay in between. CDR3: CASSQVILQQFF. CDR3 DNA sequence: TGTGCCAGCAGCCAAGTAATACTCCAGCAGTTCTTC.

J is TRBJ2-1 and V is TRBV11-3; the match to TRBD2 covers 9 bases. The germline gives CDR1 SGHNT, CDR2 YENEEA. J gave up 8 bases and V 5 bases, and 13 bases lay outside the gene matches. This CDR3 region has 16 residues. The CDR3 nucleotides are TGTGCCAGCAGCCCCCCTGAAAGCGGGAGGAGGTATGAGCAGTTCTTC. Translation gives CASSPPESGRRYEQFF.

This chain connects TRBV11-2 to TRBJ2-3, with 9 bases matching TRBD1. V trimming: 3 bases; J trimming: 3 bases; junction bases outside the gene matches: 4. CDR1 SGHAT and CDR2 FQNNGV come from the germline V gene. This CDR3 is built from 15 residues. CDR3 region: CASSFGQGTTDTQYF. CDR3 sequence (DNA): TGTGCCAGCAGCTTCGGACAGGGGACGACAGATACGCAGTATTTT. The entire variable domain, with the rest obtained from reference TRBV11-2 and TRBJ2-3, is as follows: EAGVAQSPRYKIIEKRQSVAFWCNPISGHATLYWYQQILGQGPKLLIQFQNNGVVDDSQLPKDRFSAERLKGVDSTLKIQPAKLEDSAVYLCASSFGQGTTDTQYFGPGTRLTVL.

This clone was observed once. The genes are TRBV11-3 and TRBJ2-7; D gene unclear. The CDR3 is 12 amino acids. Germline CDR1 and CDR2: SGHNT and YENEEA. V was clipped by 1 base and J by 3 bases, with 4 bases between them. This chain's CDR3 is CASSLVNYEQYF. CDR3 sequence (DNA): TGTGCCAGCAGCTTAGTAAACTACGAGCAGTACTTC.

The V and J genes are TRBV6-2 or TRBV6-3 and TRBJ1-4, with D perhaps matching TRBD1 (6 bases). The CDR3 is 16 amino acids. CDR1 and CDR2 from the germline V gene are MNHEY and SVGEGT. With 2 bases removed from V and 5 bases from J, the gap between germline ends came to 15 bases. The DNA of the CDR3 is TGTGCCAGCAGTTACGTCTCGGCGGGGGGCAATGAAAAACTGTTTTTT. Protein sequence: CASSYVSAGGNEKLFF.

The V call is TRBV3-1 (or the pseudogene TRBV3-2), the J call TRBJ2-3, with D possibly matching TRBD2 (5 bases). Germline CDR1 LGHDT, CDR2 YNNKEL (reference sequence). Trimming took off 0 bases at V and 9 bases at J, with 13 bases between the two ends. The CDR3 is 14 residues long. CDR3 protein: CASSQDGTGYTQYF. The CDR3, as DNA: TGTGCCAGCAGCCAAGATGGTACGGGATACACGCAGTATTTT.

Notes on this clone: One junction end disagrees with the germline gene, perhaps due to a read error. The J gene is TRBJ1-1, the V gene TRBV18, with a tentative D call TRBD1 (6 bases). The CDR3 spans 15 residues. CDR1 is KGHSH and CDR2 is LQKENI in the germline V gene. The CDR3 is CASSPPGQPNPEAFF. CDR3 in DNA: TGTGCCAGCTCACCACCCGGACAGCCGAACCCTGAAGCTTTCTTT.

The V gene is TRBV5-4, the J gene TRBJ1-2; D perhaps matches TRBD1 (5 bases). V lost 2 bases, J lost 1 base, and 12 bases lay in between. The CDR3 runs 15 residues. Germline-derived CDR1 and CDR2 are SGHNT and YYREEE (reference sequence). CDR3 in amino acids: CASSFGGGINYGYTF. DNA of the CDR3: TGTGCCAGCAGCTTCGGTGGGGGGATTAACTATGGCTACACCTTC.